The present T cell receptor (beta chain) was sequenced within a study of vaccination and CD4 T cells after COVID-19. Across the whole study: All convalescent patients were nasal swab PCR positive for SARS-CoV-2; several had mild and one severe disease.

V was pared by 6 bases and J by 4 bases, with 11 bases of the junction left unmatched. Germline V gene sequence: CDR1 DFQATT, CDR2 SNEGSKA (reference sequence). The CDR3 length is 15 residues. This sample's treatment: roughly nine-day PBMC culture with coronavirus spike peptide pools or control peptides (ViraFEST assay). The Oncomine TCR Beta short-read assay was applied to DNA of cultured CD4+ T cells. MiXCR was run by TCRdb on the PCR reads, yielding one entry per CDR3 protein. The sample holds roughly 11,000 distinct CDR3 sequences, roughly 47% seen once. On this clonotype itself: Its specificity is unknown.

Study observations and caveats: It was observed that, in convalescent patients, a median about 90% of reactive clones arose only post-vaccination. Going from about 20 to 38, median SARS-CoV-2-reactive clonotypes did not rise significantly. The study examined relatively few convalescent patients and included no early post-infection timepoints.

The sequenced sample was CD4+ T cells from blood, cultured in vitro. The rearrangement links TRBV20-1 to TRBJ1-1; 10 bases match TRBD1. The TCR originated in a human donor who had recovered from COVID-19. The CDR3 region has the DNA TGCAGTGCAATAAAGGGACAGGGGTTTTTCACTGAAGCTTTCTTT. Protein sequence: CSAIKGQGFFTEAFF.